This TCR beta chain was documented in a study of blood T cell repertoires in COVID-19. Study-level background: Acute and convalescent COVID-19 specimens originated in the United States, Italy and Spain.

How the authors handled the data: Scientists estimated how many nucleated cells there were by amplifying reference gene primers. Assay: immunoSEQ multiplex PCR; the TCRdb copy retains only in-frame clones and omits some. V and J calls plus clone size are reproduced from that table; the DNA served to infer D and trimming. The sample carries some 400,000 clones, more than 75% recorded once. V shed 10 bases, J shed 6 bases, and the junction held 8 bases outside the gene matches. Looked up from germline, CDR1 is LNHDA and CDR2 is SQIVND (reference sequence). The CDR3 consists of 12 residues. The TCR originated in a human donor with acute or convalescent COVID-19. The donor label of this sample is uncertain. The chain is built from TRBV19 and TRBJ2-7, with 8 bases that match TRBD1. Material: peripheral blood. The CDR3 here is CATKDRELEQYF. The CDR3 DNA sequence: TGTGCCACTAAGGACAGGGAACTCGAGCAGTACTTC.